The source of this TCR beta chain is a study of cytomegalovirus exposure and HLA in healthy donors. Study results and limitations: Later work found most CMV-associated TCR beta chains apparently HLA-restricted.

The junction had 0 bases not matched to a gene; V was cut back by 5 bases and J by 0 bases. There are 15 residues in the CDR3. The V gene's germline CDR1 is MDHEN and CDR2 SYDVKM. In the PCR, 60 Vbeta and 13 Jbeta primers were used. TCRdb's copy holds only in-frame clones and misses some; the assay was immunoSEQ multiplex PCR. The sample has some 150,000 clones, and its top ten clones hold approximately 2.4%. A word on this clone: Its antigen is undetermined.

The chain uses TRBV28 and TRBJ2-5; 13 positions match TRBD2. The clonotype originates from a man between 40 and 49 years old in good health and CMV-seronegative. The specimen was PBMCs. The CDR3 DNA reads as TGTGCCAGCAGTGGACTAGCGGGGGACCAAGAGACCCAGTACTTC. This translates into CASSGLAGDQETQYF.